A single sample gave rise to the 24 T cell receptor beta chains below, sequenced in a study of response to subunit inactivated influenza vaccine. TCRdb ran MiXCR on the RT-PCR reads and lists one entry per CDR3 protein. The profile covers more than 550,000 distinct CDR3 sequences, with 12% appearing a single time and roughly a tenth taken by the ten largest. The source material was PBMCs from blood, sampled on the day of vaccination. These receptors were taken from a man aged 50 or older who received an inactivated influenza vaccine.

The V and J genes are TRBV20-1 and TRBJ2-5, with TRBD2 identical over 8 bases. The J segment lost 1 base and the V segment lost 5 bases, leaving 9 bases of the junction unmatched. Germline CDR1 is DFQATT and CDR2 is SNEGSKA (reference sequence). The CDR3 contains 15 residues. The CDR3 region has the DNA TGCAGTGCTGTCAGGCCAGCGGGGGTCCAAGAGACCCAGTACTTC. Amino acid sequence: CSAVRPAGVQETQYF.

This clonotype was observed a few times. The V and J genes are TRBV5-5 and TRBJ1-3; 8 nucleotides agree with TRBD1. This CDR3 has 15 amino acids. The trim removed 4 bases at V and 1 base at J, leaving 4 bases unmatched. Germline values: CDR1 SGHKS, CDR2 YYEKEE (reference sequence). The CDR3 sequence is CASSRQGPSGNTIYF. CDR3 bases: TGTGCCAGCAGCAGACAGGGGCCTTCTGGAAACACCATATATTTT.

This clonotype was detected only a few times. The CDR3 here is CASSLVAGSEAFF. CDR3 nucleotides: TGTGCCAGCAGTTTGGTGGCAGGGTCTGAAGCTTTCTTT. The V gene is TRBV12-3 or TRBV12-4, the J gene TRBJ1-1; maybe TRBD1 (5 bases). Trimming removed 3 bases at V and 6 bases at J, with 11 bases between. This CDR3 is 13 amino acids long.

This clonotype was counted a few times. The rearrangement uses TRBV6-2 or TRBV6-3 and TRBJ1-1; no reliable D call. Germline CDR1 MNHEY, CDR2 SVGEGT. This CDR3 is 16 amino acids long. Trimming removed 0 bases from V and 0 bases from J, with 11 bases in between. Here the CDR3 DNA reads TGTGCCAGCAGTTACTCCGGGAGAAACATGAACACTGAAGCTTTCTTT. Its protein is CASSYSGRNMNTEAFF.

This clonotype was found a few times. The V and J genes are TRBV5-1 and TRBJ2-7, with 7 bases that match TRBD1. The J segment lost 2 bases and the V segment lost 4 bases, leaving 9 bases of the junction unmatched. Germline V gene data show CDR1 as SGHRS and CDR2 as YFSETQ. This CDR3 has 15 residues. The CDR3 loop is CASSPGTATTYEQYF. CDR3 sequence (DNA): TGCGCCAGCAGCCCGGGGACAGCTACCACCTACGAGCAGTACTTC.

This clonotype was counted a few times. For the CDR3, the DNA is TGTGCCAGCAGTTCGCTGGACAGGTCTGTCTACGAGCAGTACTTC. This translates into CASSSLDRSVYEQYF. The rearrangement joins TRBV12-3 or TRBV12-4 to TRBJ2-7, with TRBD1 identical over 7 bases. V gave up 4 bases and J gave up 3 bases; unmatched junction bases: 9. The CDR3 contains 15 residues.

This clonotype has only a few counts. The chain combines TRBV4-2 with TRBJ2-5; 7 positions agree with TRBD1. The CDR3 has 14 amino acids. Germline lookup yields CDR1 LGHNA and CDR2 YNFKEQ. V shed 2 bases, J shed 6 bases, and the junction held 6 bases outside the gene matches. The CDR3 protein is CASSQTTGLKTQYF. DNA for the CDR3: TGTGCCAGCAGCCAAACGACAGGGTTAAAGACCCAGTACTTC.

V usage is TRBV6-1 and J usage is TRBJ2-2; no reliable D call. Germline assignment: CDR1 MNHNS and CDR2 SASEGT. This CDR3 has 16 residues. The V end was cut by 4 bases, the J end by 2 bases, with 14 bases between. Here the CDR3 reads CASSASRPPNTGELFF. CDR3 bases: TGTGCCAGCAGTGCCTCTAGACCCCCTAACACCGGGGAGCTGTTTTTT.

This chain links TRBV9 with TRBJ2-7, with 8 bases matching TRBD2. The CDR3 covers 15 residues. With 2 bases clipped from V and 2 bases from J, the junction kept 6 bases outside the gene matches. The germline V gene has CDR1 SGDLS and CDR2 YYNGEE. CDR3 sequence: CASSVSTGGAYEQYF. In DNA form, the CDR3 reads TGTGCCAGCAGCGTCTCGACGGGAGGGGCCTACGAGCAGTACTTC.

There are many counts of this clonotype. J is TRBJ2-1 and V is TRBV24-1; D unresolved. The CDR3 loop spans 12 amino acids. Per the germline V gene, CDR1 is KGHDR and CDR2 is SFDVKD. Between the trimmed V and J ends, which lost 1 base and 4 bases, there was a span of 1 base. The CDR3 DNA sequence: TGTGCCACCAGTGATTTTTACAATGAGCAGTTCTTC. Encoded protein: CATSDFYNEQFF.

This clonotype was seen at least ten times. V gene TRBV7-9 combines with J gene TRBJ2-1; unclear D gene. The CDR3 totals 12 residues. Germline CDR1 reads SEHNR; CDR2 reads FQNEAQ (reference sequence). Trimming took 2 bases from V and 5 from J, leaving 4 bases between them. CDR3 residues: CASSLWNNEQFF. The CDR3 DNA follows: TGTGCCAGCAGCTTATGGAACAATGAGCAGTTCTTC. Supplemented by reference TRBV7-9 and TRBJ2-1, the full variable domain reads DTGVSQNPRHKITKRGQNVTFRCDPISEHNRLYWYRQTLGQGPEFLTYFQNEAQLEKSRLLSDRFSAERPKGSFSTLEIQRTEQGDSAMYLCASSLWNNEQFFGPGTRLTVL.

This clonotype has only a few counts. This chain links TRBV7-2 with TRBJ1-5; D is perhaps TRBD1 (6 bases). Between the trimmed V and J ends, which lost 1 base and 2 bases, there was a span of 12 bases. There are 16 residues in the CDR3. The germline V gene encodes CDR1 SGHTA and CDR2 FQGNSA. CDR3 DNA sequence: TGTGCCAGCAGCTTAGTCCAGGGGCGAGGCAATCAGCCCCAGCATTTT. This translates into CASSLVQGRGNQPQHF.

At least ten counts were recorded for this clonotype. The CDR3 sequence: CASSLGASYSYEQYF. Written as DNA, the CDR3 is TGTGCCAGCAGCTTAGGAGCTAGTTACTCCTACGAGCAGTACTTC. The V call is TRBV11-2, the J call TRBJ2-7; the D is unclear. Trimming removed 1 base at V and 0 bases at J, with 10 bases between. The length of the CDR3 is 15 residues. Per the germline V gene, CDR1 is SGHAT and CDR2 is FQNNGV.

The chain links TRBV20-1 to TRBJ2-3; D unclear. The germline V and J ends were trimmed by 0 bases and 2 bases, with 15 bases remaining between them. The CDR3 totals 16 residues. Germline assignment: CDR1 DFQATT and CDR2 SNEGSKA (reference sequence). CDR3 sequence (DNA): TGCAGTGCTAGAGATCCCGGGCCGTGGGACACAGATACGCAGTATTTT. This gives the protein CSARDPGPWDTDTQYF.

This clonotype was seen a handful of times. CDR3: CASSHLGSSTDTQYF. The CDR3 DNA reads TGCGCCAGCAGCCATTTAGGATCTAGCACAGATACGCAGTATTTT. The chain carries TRBV4-3 and TRBJ2-3; D remains ambiguous. Germline lookup yields CDR1 LGHNA and CDR2 YSLEER. The CDR3 is made up of 15 amino acids. Trimming pared 3 bases from V and 0 bases from J, leaving 10 bases between.

This clonotype has at least ten counts. The gene calls are TRBV12-3 or TRBV12-4 and TRBJ1-6; a weak D match, TRBD1 (6 bases). Trimming removed 4 bases from V and 7 bases from J, with 14 bases in between. This CDR3 comprises 15 residues. CDR3 coding DNA: TGTGCCAGCAGTTCCAGGGGAAGAGGAAATTCACCCCTCCACTTT. Its protein product is CASSSRGRGNSPLHF.

This clonotype turned up a few times. The chain recombines TRBV29-1 with TRBJ1-2, with no clear D. V was pared by 4 bases and J by 4 bases, with 10 bases between. CDR3 size: 12 residues. The germline V gene has CDR1 SQVTM and CDR2 ANQGSEA. The CDR3 DNA is TGCAGCGTTGGGGGTCTAGGCTATGGCTACACCTTC. It translates to CSVGGLGYGYTF.

The chain combines TRBV7-8 with TRBJ2-2, with D possibly matching TRBD1 (6 bases). V lost 1 base and J 0 bases, leaving 15 bases between the germline ends. The CDR3 extends over 18 amino acids. CDR1 and CDR2 (germline): SGHVS, FQNEAQ. CDR3 sequence reads: CASSLVPLGGPNTGELFF. CDR3 in DNA: TGTGCCAGCAGCTTAGTTCCTCTTGGGGGCCCGAACACCGGGGAGCTGTTTTTT.

The chain uses TRBV7-9 and TRBJ2-7, with unresolved D. Germline V gene sequence: CDR1 SEHNR, CDR2 FQNEAQ (reference sequence). This CDR3 contains 13 residues. V was pared by 6 bases and J by 0 bases, with 9 bases between. The CDR3 loop is CASSRADSYEQYF. The CDR3 bases are TGTGCCAGCAGTCGGGCAGACTCCTACGAGCAGTACTTC.

V gene TRBV5-5 combines with J gene TRBJ1-5, with 7 bases fitting TRBD1. V gave up 1 base and J gave up 6 bases; unmatched junction bases: 10. This CDR3 comprises 16 residues. Germline-derived CDR1 and CDR2 are SGHKS and YYEKEE (reference sequence). This CDR3 reads CASSLTLTGRSQPQHF. CDR3 nucleotide sequence: TGTGCCAGCAGCTTGACCTTGACAGGGCGTAGTCAGCCCCAGCATTTT.

This chain uses TRBV7-9 with TRBJ1-2, with a possible D match to TRBD1 (5 bases). The CDR3 length is 15 residues. V was clipped by 4 bases and J by 5 bases, with 17 bases between them. Germline loops: CDR1 SEHNR, CDR2 FQNEAQ (reference sequence). The CDR3 coding sequence is TGTGCCAGCAGCTCACAGGATTCTTTAGATTATGGCTACACCTTC. Its translation: CASSSQDSLDYGYTF.

The rearrangement joins TRBV11-2 to TRBJ2-1, with 11 bases that match TRBD1. The CDR3 is 13 residues long. Looked up from germline, CDR1 is SGHAT and CDR2 is FQNNGV. Germline trimming cut 11 bases from V and 6 bases from J; bases unmatched to any gene: 6. CDR3 sequence reads: CADRGTGGNEQFF. DNA for the CDR3: TGTGCCGACCGGGGGACAGGGGGCAATGAGCAGTTCTTC.

The CDR3 sequence: CASSQVARGYEQYF. The CDR3 DNA reads as TGCGCCAGCAGCCAAGTTGCAAGGGGCTACGAGCAGTACTTC. V and J are TRBV4-1 and TRBJ2-7; tentatively, D is TRBD1 (5 bases). CDR1 MGHRA and CDR2 YSYEKL come from the germline V gene. The CDR3 has 14 residues. Trimming took off 1 base at V and 3 bases at J, with 10 bases between the two ends.

The rearrangement links TRBV12-3 or TRBV12-4 to TRBJ2-1; possibly TRBD1 for D (5 bases). Trimming stripped 3 bases from V and 10 bases from J, with 16 bases between. The length of the CDR3 is 14 residues. The CDR3 nucleotides read TGTGCCAGCAGTTTTCTTCCAGGGTTCTGGGAGCAGTTCTTC. This encodes CASSFLPGFWEQFF.